These 21 T cell receptor beta chains originate from one sample sequenced in a study of blood T cell repertoires in COVID-19 (dated by TCRdb to the early 2020s). The protocol used for the library was the immunoSEQ multiplex PCR assay. Entries here come from immuneACCESS through TCRdb and include only in-frame sequences with V and J called. Some clones fail to appear in such tables; in the studies checked, an unresolved V gene covers under half of the shortfall, and the cause of the remainder is unknown. The sample contains fewer than 90,000 clones, about 90% of them found a single time. The ten largest clones capture approximately 2% of the sample. Sequenced input: peripheral blood. The receptors derive from a woman older than 75 with active or convalescent COVID-19.

CDR3 DNA: TGTGCCACCAGTGATTCGGGGGGCGCCCTTCCCAATGAGCAGTTCTTC. Protein product: CATSDSGGALPNEQFF. The chain recombines TRBV24-1 with TRBJ2-1, with D tentatively TRBD2 (7 bases). The length of the CDR3 is 16 residues. Deletions cut 2 bases from V and 6 bases from J, with 16 bases between. CDR1 KGHDR and CDR2 SFDVKD come from the germline V gene.

V gene TRBV24-1 combines with J gene TRBJ2-7; 7 bases are shared with TRBD1. The CDR3 totals 15 residues. Germline V gives CDR1 KGHDR, CDR2 SFDVKD. The trim removed 4 bases at V and 4 bases at J, leaving 9 bases unmatched. The CDR3 reads CATSELGNRGYEQYF. The CDR3 nucleotides are TGTGCCACCAGTGAACTGGGAAACAGGGGATACGAGCAGTACTTC.

The chain joins TRBV6-5 to TRBJ2-7, with TRBD2 matching 7 bases. Germline lookup yields CDR1 MNHEY and CDR2 SVGAGI. V gave up 5 bases and J gave up 3 bases; unmatched junction bases: 4. The CDR3 sequence is 13 residues long. CDR3 in amino acids: CASSRTSSYEQYF. The CDR3 nucleotides read TGTGCCAGCAGTCGGACTAGTAGCTACGAGCAGTACTTC.

The rearrangement joins TRBV28 to TRBJ1-6; no firm D call. The CDR3 runs 15 residues. The germline V gene has CDR1 MDHEN and CDR2 SYDVKM. The V end lost 7 bases, the J end lost 5 bases, and 15 bases lay between the germline ends. The CDR3 sequence: CASISPSGNNSPLHF. The CDR3 DNA follows: TGTGCCAGCATTTCCCCCTCGGGAAATAATTCACCCCTCCACTTT.

DNA for the CDR3: TGTGCCAGCAGCCCCATACAGGGGGCGCGAAGCTCCTACGAGCAGTACTTC. This sequence encodes CASSPIQGARSSYEQYF. The gene calls are TRBV11-2 and TRBJ2-7; 9 positions match TRBD1. The CDR3 spans 17 residues. V shed 5 bases, J shed 0 bases, and the junction held 11 bases outside the gene matches. In germline, CDR1 is SGHAT, CDR2 FQNNGV. The full variable domain, its missing parts supplied by reference TRBV11-2 and TRBJ2-7, is EAGVAQSPRYKIIEKRQSVAFWCNPISGHATLYWYQQILGQGPKLLIQFQNNGVVDDSQLPKDRFSAERLKGVDSTLKIQPAKLEDSAVYLCASSPIQGARSSYEQYFGPGTRLTVT.

This clone occurred once. V is TRBV12-3 or TRBV12-4 and J is TRBJ1-1, with 7 bases aligning to TRBD1. With V trimmed by 4 bases and J by 6 bases, 2 bases remained unmatched. The CDR3 runs 12 residues. CDR3 nucleotides: TGTGCCAGCAGTTCCCAGGGGGCTGAAGCTTTCTTT. Encoded protein: CASSSQGAEAFF.

The chain employs TRBV19 and TRBJ2-7, with 9 nucleotides matching TRBD1. CDR3 length: 15 residues. Germline V gene data show CDR1 as LNHDA and CDR2 as SQIVND (reference sequence). Losses at the gene ends were 7 bases for V and 1 base for J; bases not matched to a gene: 8. For the CDR3, the DNA is TGTGCCAGTATGCAGTACGGGACAGGGTCCTACGAGCAGTACTTC. It codes for CASMQYGTGSYEQYF.

This chain links TRBV9 with TRBJ2-7; no reliable D call. V was shortened by 4 bases and J by 0 bases, with 17 bases between the two germline ends. The germline CDR1 and CDR2 sequences are SGDLS and YYNGEE. The CDR3 is made up of 16 amino acids. The CDR3 nucleotides read TGTGCCAGCAGCCCAACGATGGTTCTCAGCTCCTACGAGCAGTACTTC. Residues: CASSPTMVLSSYEQYF.

This chain links TRBV19 with TRBJ1-3; D ambiguous. Trimming stripped 9 bases from V and 3 bases from J, with 15 bases between. Germline V gives CDR1 LNHDA, CDR2 SQIVND (reference sequence). The CDR3 is made up of 14 amino acids. CDR3 residues: CASGSRAFGNTIYF. For the CDR3, the DNA is TGTGCCAGCGGGTCGAGAGCCTTTGGAAACACCATATATTTT.

The chain joins TRBV5-6 to TRBJ1-2; a weak D match, TRBD1 (6 bases). The CDR3 is 14 amino acids. Germline V lookup: CDR1 SGHDT, CDR2 YYEEEE. V lost 2 bases, J lost 7 bases, and 15 bases lay in between. The DNA for the CDR3 is TGTGCCAGCAGCTTCGACAGGCTTTGGGGTGGCTACACCTTC. Its translation is CASSFDRLWGGYTF.

The chain joins TRBV5-1 to TRBJ2-3; 10 nucleotides agree with TRBD2. Germline trimming cut 1 base from V and 6 bases from J; bases unmatched to any gene: 8. Germline values: CDR1 SGHRS, CDR2 YFSETQ. The CDR3 is 16 residues long. This chain's CDR3 is CASSLIASGGRDTQYF. The DNA for the CDR3 is TGCGCCAGCAGCTTGATAGCTAGCGGGGGCAGGGATACGCAGTATTTT.

This chain joins TRBV3-1 (or the pseudogene TRBV3-2) and TRBJ1-1; D unclear. The V and J ends lost 4 bases and 1 base respectively, with 7 bases between them. The CDR3 runs 13 residues. CDR1 LGHDT and CDR2 YNNKEL come from the germline V gene (reference sequence). The CDR3, as DNA: TGTGCCAGCAGCCTCCCAGGGAACACTGAAGCTTTCTTT. Translated: CASSLPGNTEAFF.

The V gene is TRBV4-3, the J gene TRBJ1-6; D is perhaps TRBD1 (6 bases). Trimming took 1 base from V and 10 from J, leaving 14 bases between them. CDR3 length equals 15 residues. Germline CDR1 is LGHNA and CDR2 is YSLEER. The CDR3 DNA follows: TGCGCCAGCAGCCAAGGGAACAGGGTCGGGTCACCCCTCCACTTT. It is translated as CASSQGNRVGSPLHF.

This rearrangement joins TRBV7-2 to TRBJ2-7, with TRBD1 identical over 11 bases. Germline V gene data show CDR1 as SGHTA and CDR2 as FQGNSA. There are 16 residues in the CDR3. The V gene end was trimmed by 3 bases and the J gene end by 1 base; junction bases not matched to a gene: 5. Here the CDR3 reads CASSFSGTGGSYEQYF. For the CDR3, the DNA is TGTGCCAGCAGCTTCTCCGGGACAGGGGGGTCCTACGAGCAGTACTTC.

The chain recombines TRBV6-1 with TRBJ2-2, with a tentative D call TRBD1 (6 bases). The CDR3 is 15 residues long. V shed 5 bases and J shed 2 bases, with 12 bases lying between them. Germline-derived CDR1 and CDR2 are MNHNS and SASEGT. CDR3 residues: CASSLPGQNTGELFF. CDR3 DNA sequence: TGTGCCAGCAGTTTGCCGGGACAAAACACCGGGGAGCTGTTTTTT.

For this clone: The junction differs from germline at one of its ends, possibly a read error. V usage is TRBV20-1 and J usage is TRBJ1-2, with D tentatively TRBD1 (6 bases). This CDR3 contains 11 residues. Germline CDR1 reads DFQATT; CDR2 reads SNEGSKA (reference sequence). The CDR3 region has the DNA TGCAGTGCTAGAGACAGGGGACGTTGGGAATTC. The encoded protein is CSARDRGRWEF.

The genes are TRBV9 and TRBJ2-1; 9 positions agree with TRBD2. Germline CDR1 is SGDLS and CDR2 is YYNGEE. V was pared by 2 bases and J by 0 bases, with 3 bases of the junction left unmatched. This CDR3 is 16 amino acids long. The CDR3 loop is CASSVLSGGSYNEQFF. In DNA form, the CDR3 reads TGTGCCAGCAGCGTCCTTAGCGGGGGCTCCTACAATGAGCAGTTCTTC.

The CDR3 region is CASSQGDRGGYEQYF. Here the CDR3 DNA reads TGTGCCAGCAGCCAAGGGGACAGGGGTGGGTACGAGCAGTACTTC. The genes are TRBV3-1 (or the pseudogene TRBV3-2) and TRBJ2-7; 10 nucleotides agree with TRBD1. CDR3 length: 15 amino acids. V lost 1 base and J lost 4; bases outside the gene matches: 4. CDR1 and CDR2 from the germline V gene are LGHDT and YNNKEL (reference sequence).

The gene calls are TRBV29-1 and TRBJ2-2, with TRBD1 matching over 7 bases. V shed 1 base and J 0 bases; nucleotides not matched to a gene: 2. Germline CDR1 reads SQVTM; CDR2 reads ANQGSEA. The CDR3 contains 15 residues. As DNA, the CDR3 is TGCAGCGTTGAAGGGACAGGAGCGAACACCGGGGAGCTGTTTTTT. Translating gives CSVEGTGANTGELFF.

The chain combines TRBV7-9 with TRBJ1-1; D not certain. There are 16 residues in the CDR3. Germline assignment: CDR1 SEHNR and CDR2 FQNEAQ (reference sequence). V was pared by 11 bases and J by 5 bases, with 27 bases between. The CDR3 sequence is CADSALGTLSMTEAFF. The CDR3 coding sequence is TGTGCCGACTCGGCGTTAGGAACCCTCTCGATGACTGAAGCTTTCTTT.

This rearrangement joins TRBV4-3 to TRBJ2-3; 8 bases align to TRBD2. CDR1 is LGHNA, CDR2 YSLEER, per germline. This CDR3 has 17 amino acids. The J segment lost 0 bases and the V segment lost 1 base, leaving 6 bases of the junction unmatched. The CDR3 sequence: CASSQGERELSTDTQYF. The CDR3 region has the DNA TGCGCCAGCAGCCAAGGGGAGCGGGAGCTTAGCACAGATACGCAGTATTTT.